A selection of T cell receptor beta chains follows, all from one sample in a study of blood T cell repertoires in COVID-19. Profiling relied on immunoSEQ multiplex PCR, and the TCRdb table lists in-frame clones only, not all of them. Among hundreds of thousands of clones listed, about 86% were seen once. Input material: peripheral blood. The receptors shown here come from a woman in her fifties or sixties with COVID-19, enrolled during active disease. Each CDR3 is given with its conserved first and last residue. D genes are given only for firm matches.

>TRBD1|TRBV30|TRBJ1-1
TGTGCCTGGAATGTGCCGGGACAGGGGAACACTGAAGCTTTCTTT
CAWNVPGQGNTEAFF
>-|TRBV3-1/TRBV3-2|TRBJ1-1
TGTGCCAGCAGCCATTACCACAGGGCCACTGAAGCTTTCTTT
CASSHYHRATEAFF
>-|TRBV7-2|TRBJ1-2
TGTGCCAGCAGCTTAGAAAGTCCACACCTGTTCGGGGGCTACACCTTC
CASSLESPHLFGGYTF
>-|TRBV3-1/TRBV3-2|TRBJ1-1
TGTGCCAGCAGCCAAATCGGGAGTAACACTGAAGCTTTCTTT
CASSQIGSNTEAFF
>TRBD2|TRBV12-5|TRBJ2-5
TGTGCTAGTGGTTCCGGGACTAGCAGCCGGGGAGGCCAAGAGACCCAGTACTTC
CASGSGTSSRGGQETQYF
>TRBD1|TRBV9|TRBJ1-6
TGTGCCAGCAGCCCACAACAGGGGGCGGGTTCACCCCTCCACTTT
CASSPQQGAGSPLHF
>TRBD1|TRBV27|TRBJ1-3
TGTGCCAGCAGTCCGACAGGGAAGGCTGGAAACACCATATATTTT
CASSPTGKAGNTIYF
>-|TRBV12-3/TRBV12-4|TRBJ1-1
TGTGCCAGCGCTGCTGGAGTTGAAGCTTTCTTT
CASAAGVEAFF
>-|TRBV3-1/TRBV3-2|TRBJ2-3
TGTGCCAGCAGCCTAGGAGCGGACTACACAGATACGCAGTATTTT
CASSLGADYTDTQYF
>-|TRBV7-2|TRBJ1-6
TGTGCCAGCAGCTTAGGGCTTCTTAATTCACCCCTCCACTTT
CASSLGLLNSPLHF
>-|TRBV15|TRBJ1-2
TGTGCCACCAGCAGAGACCTAGACAGGTTTTTATTAGTAGGTGGCTACACCTTC
CATSRDLDRFLLVGGYTF